These T cell receptor beta chains were read from a single sample in a study of blood T cell repertoires in COVID-19. Sequencing used immunoSEQ multiplex PCR; TCRdb keeps in-frame clones, though not all of them. Of hundreds of thousands of clones in the sample, around 92% were seen once. Sample: PBMCs or T cells enriched from blood (not recorded which). These receptors all come from a woman aged 25 to 39 who had recovered from COVID-19. CDR3s include the opening cysteine and the closing phenylalanine or tryptophan. The D gene is left open where the match is weak. Size values are once, few and many counts, or a class for expanded clones, and some rows have none.

v_gene: TRBV7-9
d_gene: NA
abundance: NA
j_gene: TRBJ2-5
CDR3nt: TGTGCCAGCAGCTTAACACAGAGTCAAGAGACCCAGTACTTC
CDR3aa: CASSLTQSQETQYF

v_gene: TRBV7-2
d_gene: NA
abundance: NA
j_gene: TRBJ1-1
CDR3nt: TGTGCCAGCAGTTTGTACAGGGAAGCTGAAGCTTTCTTT
CDR3aa: CASSLYREAEAFF

v_gene: TRBV11-2
d_gene: NA
abundance: NA
j_gene: TRBJ2-6
CDR3nt: TGTGCCAGCAGCCCCAGGACGAGGGGGTCCGCTGTCCTGACTTTC
CDR3aa: CASSPRTRGSAVLTF

v_gene: TRBV6-1
d_gene: TRBD2
abundance: few
j_gene: TRBJ2-7
CDR3nt: TGTGCCAGCAGTGGAGGGACTAGCGGAGGTCTAACCTACGAGCAGTACTTC
CDR3aa: CASSGGTSGGLTYEQYF

v_gene: TRBV6-2/TRBV6-3
d_gene: NA
abundance: NA
j_gene: TRBJ1-2
CDR3nt: TGTGCCAGCAGTTACTCGAGCATCAACTATGGCTACACCTTC
CDR3aa: CASSYSSINYGYTF

v_gene: TRBV21-1
d_gene: NA
abundance: NA
j_gene: TRBJ1-6
CDR3nt: TGTGCCAGCAGCAAAGGGACATACCCTCCCTCGCGATCACCCCTCCACTTT
CDR3aa: CASSKGTYPPSRSPLHF

v_gene: TRBV5-6
d_gene: TRBD1
abundance: NA
j_gene: TRBJ1-2
CDR3nt: TGTGCCAGCAGCGGAAGGGACAGGGCGAACTATGGCTACACCTTC
CDR3aa: CASSGRDRANYGYTF

v_gene: TRBV13
d_gene: NA
abundance: NA
j_gene: TRBJ2-7
CDR3nt: TGTGCCAGCAGCTTTGGAATCGGTGGCGGAGACTACGAGCAGTACTTC
CDR3aa: CASSFGIGGGDYEQYF

v_gene: TRBV25-1
d_gene: NA
abundance: NA
j_gene: TRBJ1-5
CDR3nt: TGTGCCAGCAGTGAGGTAGGAGTTATTCAGCCCCAGCATTTT
CDR3aa: CASSEVGVIQPQHF

v_gene: TRBV2
d_gene: TRBD2
abundance: NA
j_gene: TRBJ2-1
CDR3nt: TGTGCCAGCAGTGAATTAGCGGGAGGGCTATACAATGAGCAGTTCTTC
CDR3aa: CASSELAGGLYNEQFF

v_gene: TRBV7-9
d_gene: NA
abundance: few
j_gene: TRBJ1-2
CDR3nt: TGTGCCAGCAGCTTCGCCGGGGGTCCCATGGGAGTAAACTATGGCTACACCTTC
CDR3aa: CASSFAGGPMGVNYGYTF

v_gene: TRBV28
d_gene: TRBD1
abundance: NA
j_gene: TRBJ1-4
CDR3nt: TGTGCCAGCAGACCGACAGGGCTCGGAGAAAAACTGTTTTTT
CDR3aa: CASRPTGLGEKLFF

v_gene: TRBV7-3
d_gene: TRBD1
abundance: NA
j_gene: TRBJ2-1
CDR3nt: TGTGCCAGCAGCACGGGACAGGGTGGGCTAAATGAGCAGTTCTTC
CDR3aa: CASSTGQGGLNEQFF

v_gene: TRBV18
d_gene: NA
abundance: NA
j_gene: TRBJ2-1
CDR3nt: TGTGCCAGCTCACCGAGGGTCAATGAGCAGTTCTTC
CDR3aa: CASSPRVNEQFF

v_gene: TRBV9
d_gene: TRBD2
abundance: NA
j_gene: TRBJ2-1
CDR3nt: TGTGCCAGCAGCGTAGGAGCTAGCGGGAACTACAATGAGCAGTTCTTC
CDR3aa: CASSVGASGNYNEQFF

v_gene: TRBV18
d_gene: TRBD1
abundance: NA
j_gene: TRBJ2-7
CDR3nt: TGTGCCAGCTCACCACAGGACAGGGGGATTGAGCAGTACTTC
CDR3aa: CASSPQDRGIEQYF

v_gene: TRBV20-1
d_gene: NA
abundance: NA
j_gene: TRBJ2-1
CDR3nt: TGCAGTGCTAGTGGTATTGGGGGGAGAAGGAGTGAGCAGTTCTTC
CDR3aa: CSASGIGGRRSEQFF

v_gene: TRBV9
d_gene: NA
abundance: NA
j_gene: TRBJ1-2
CDR3nt: TGTGCCAGCAGCCCTCGGGGGACTCCCGTACTTCGTGGCTATGGCTACACCTTC
CDR3aa: CASSPRGTPVLRGYGYTF

v_gene: TRBV7-9
d_gene: NA
abundance: NA
j_gene: TRBJ2-5
CDR3nt: TGTGCCAGCAGCTCACATAGCGTCGAGACCCAGTACTTC
CDR3aa: CASSSHSVETQYF

v_gene: TRBV5-1
d_gene: TRBD1
abundance: NA
j_gene: TRBJ2-7
CDR3nt: TGCGCCAGCAGCAGAGGGAGGGACAGGGGGCCCTACGAGCAGTACTTC
CDR3aa: CASSRGRDRGPYEQYF

v_gene: TRBV3-1/TRBV3-2
d_gene: NA
abundance: NA
j_gene: TRBJ1-2
CDR3nt: TGTGCCAGCAGCCAAGCAGGGTTGGACTATGGCTACACCTTC
CDR3aa: CASSQAGLDYGYTF

v_gene: TRBV2
d_gene: NA
abundance: NA
j_gene: TRBJ1-1
CDR3nt: TGTGCCAGCACCGTCACTGAAGCTTTCTTT
CDR3aa: CASTVTEAFF

v_gene: TRBV6-2/TRBV6-3
d_gene: TRBD2
abundance: NA
j_gene: TRBJ2-4
CDR3nt: TGTGCCAGCAGTTCTGAAGCGGGACCCGTAGCCAAAAACATTCAGTACTTC
CDR3aa: CASSSEAGPVAKNIQYF

v_gene: TRBV7-6
d_gene: NA
abundance: NA
j_gene: TRBJ2-2
CDR3nt: TGTGCCAGCAGCTTGTTGGGTAGGGGCCTGAACACCGGGGAGCTGTTTTTT
CDR3aa: CASSLLGRGLNTGELFF

v_gene: TRBV19
d_gene: TRBD1
abundance: once
j_gene: TRBJ1-2
CDR3nt: TGTGCCAGTAGTACAGGGGGCTTTGACTATGGCTACACCTTC
CDR3aa: CASSTGGFDYGYTF